These 13 T cell receptor beta chains were sequenced from one sample in a study of beta chain features in type 1 diabetes. General study points: Shortening that was moderate but significant affected the TCRB CDR3s of Type 1 diabetes patients in all four CD4+ subsets.

These receptors' targets are unknown. Every bit of the isolated RNA underwent reverse transcription, so sequencing read expressed TCRB transcripts. Profiled with immunoSEQ multiplex PCR; TCRdb holds only in-frame clones, not every one. The data contain some 700,000 clones, 13% of them singletons. What was sequenced was naive CD4+ T cells from blood. The receptors come from a man between 18 and 29 years old with type 1 diabetes.

The chain carries TRBV7-6 and TRBJ2-3, with 12 bases aligning to TRBD2. J gave up 4 bases and V 0 bases, and 5 bases lay outside the gene matches. The CDR3 is made up of 17 amino acids. In germline, CDR1 is SGHVS, CDR2 FNYEAQ. CDR3 loop: CASSLAALAGGPDTQYF. As DNA, the CDR3 is TGTGCCAGCAGCTTAGCTGCCCTAGCGGGGGGGCCAGATACGCAGTATTTT.

The gene calls are TRBV15 and TRBJ2-7; 11 bases map to TRBD1. With 3 bases clipped from V and 6 bases from J, the junction kept 7 bases outside the gene matches. Looked up from germline, CDR1 is LNHNV and CDR2 is YYDKDF (reference sequence). The CDR3 has 15 residues. The CDR3 DNA follows: TGTGCCACCAGCAGGTACGGACAGGGGGCAGGCGAGCAGTACTTC. The encoded protein is CATSRYGQGAGEQYF.

This clone has more than one count but fewer than ten. The V gene is TRBV4-1, the J gene TRBJ1-4; tentatively, D is TRBD1 (6 bases). The V end was cut by 0 bases, the J end by 0 bases, with 8 bases between. The CDR3 is made up of 16 amino acids. CDR1 is MGHRA, CDR2 YSYEKL, per germline. CDR3 in DNA: TGCGCCAGCAGCCAAGAAGGGGGAGCAACTAATGAAAAACTGTTTTTT. It translates to CASSQEGGATNEKLFF.

The sample holds a few counts of this clone. This chain uses TRBV4-1 with TRBJ2-3; 8 nucleotides agree with TRBD1. Germline V gene data show CDR1 as MGHRA and CDR2 as YSYEKL. This CDR3 has 16 residues. V lost 4 bases, J lost 1 base, and 7 bases stayed unmatched. The CDR3 DNA reads TGCGCCAGCAGCCTTGGACAGGGCGGTGGCACAGATACGCAGTATTTT. Its protein is CASSLGQGGGTDTQYF.

This clone came up a few times. The sample has other DNA sequences that encode this CDR3 too. CDR3 bases: TGTGCCAGCAGCTTAGCGCTCAGCGTCGAGACCCAGTACTTC. Translating gives CASSLALSVETQYF. The chain links TRBV7-9 to TRBJ2-5, with D unresolved. V shed 0 bases and J shed 5 bases, with 10 bases lying between them. The germline gives CDR1 SEHNR, CDR2 FQNEAQ (reference sequence). This CDR3 spans 14 amino acids.

This clone has a handful of counts. The chain couples TRBV30 to TRBJ1-6, with TRBD1 matching over 8 bases. The V gene's germline CDR1 is GTSNPN and CDR2 SVGIG (reference sequence). The CDR3 has 15 residues. V shed 5 bases and J 0 bases; nucleotides not matched to a gene: 3. CDR3 nucleotides: TGTGCCTGGGTTGACAGGGGCTCCTATAATTCACCCCTCCACTTT. Encoded protein: CAWVDRGSYNSPLHF.

The gene calls are TRBV5-4 and TRBJ2-5; a weak D match, TRBD1 (5 bases). This CDR3 spans 11 amino acids. Trimming left V 2 bases short and J 7 bases short, with 6 bases between. Germline V gene sequence: CDR1 SGHNT, CDR2 YYREEE (reference sequence). The CDR3 DNA follows: TGTGCCAGCAGCTTAACAGGGACCCAGTACTTC. It specifies CASSLTGTQYF.

This clone has just a few counts. This sequence joins TRBV2 and TRBJ1-1; D gene ambiguous. From germline, CDR1 is SNHLY and CDR2 FYNNEI. The CDR3 is made up of 11 amino acids. Trimming stripped 1 base from V and 8 bases from J, with 5 bases between. CDR3 sequence (DNA): TGTGCCAGCAGTGAAGGGTACGAAGCTTTCTTT. This encodes CASSEGYEAFF.

This clone was seen a handful of times. This chain connects TRBV5-4 to TRBJ1-2; D is possibly TRBD1 (6 bases). Trimming pared 2 bases from V and 5 bases from J, leaving 10 bases between. Germline loops: CDR1 SGHNT, CDR2 YYREEE (reference sequence). The CDR3 covers 13 residues. The CDR3 reads CASSFEGVYGYTF. The CDR3 nucleotides read TGTGCCAGCAGCTTCGAGGGGGTGTATGGCTACACCTTC.

This rearrangement joins TRBV30 to TRBJ2-7, with TRBD1 matching over 8 bases. CDR1 GTSNPN and CDR2 SVGIG come from the germline V gene (reference sequence). The V and J ends lost 2 bases and 2 bases, in that order; junction bases with no gene match: 5. There are 14 residues in the CDR3. DNA of the CDR3: TGTGCCTGGAGTCGGGGACAGGACACCTACGAGCAGTACTTC. Its protein is CAWSRGQDTYEQYF.

The rearrangement joins TRBV6-6 to TRBJ2-1; the match to TRBD2 covers 7 bases. Germline V gene lookup returns CDR1 MNHNY and CDR2 SVGAGI (reference sequence). CDR3 length equals 14 residues. The ends lost 6 bases at V and 6 bases at J; junction bases unmatched: 8. The CDR3 bases are TGTGCCAGCAGACGACTAGCAGACGGCAATGAGCAGTTCTTC. Amino acids: CASRRLADGNEQFF.

A word on this clone: A read error may account for a junction end that differs from germline. This CDR3 is CSARGNTEVFF. The CDR3 DNA sequence: TGCAGTGCTAGAGGTAACACTGAAGTTTTCTTT. The rearrangement links TRBV20-1 to TRBJ1-1, with no clear D. Germline values: CDR1 DFQATT, CDR2 SNEGSKA (reference sequence). This CDR3 contains 11 residues.

Here the CDR3 reads CASSPRQGAFGTEAFF. The CDR3 DNA is TGTGCCAGCAGCCCAAGACAGGGGGCTTTTGGCACTGAAGCTTTCTTT. This sequence joins TRBV7-9 and TRBJ1-1, with TRBD1 matching over 10 bases. V shed 5 bases and J 4 bases; nucleotides not matched to a gene: 10. The CDR3 is 16 residues long. Germline-derived CDR1 and CDR2 are SEHNR and FQNEAQ (reference sequence).